A single sample gave rise to the 6 T cell receptor beta chains below, sequenced in a study of human T cells and chemical hapten exposure. Indicated time point: patch test 2, 6 weeks after DPC sensitization. This sample's treatment: therapeutic diphenylcyclopropenone sensitization with weekly scalp DPC. TCRdb independently ran MiXCR on the RACE reads; one entry per CDR3 protein. Of 110,000 to 150,000 distinct CDR3 sequences listed, approximately 12% are singletons. This specimen consisted of whole blood, obtained in connection with sensitization to the hapten diphenylcyclopropenone (DPC). All receptors come from a woman between 45 and 65 years old with alopecia areata. Some clones in this sample may be carry-over from other donors' samples.

This clonotype appeared a few times. V and J are TRBV20-1 and TRBJ1-5; 9 bases fit TRBD1. Germline V gene sequence: CDR1 DFQATT, CDR2 SNEGSKA (reference sequence). The CDR3 totals 17 residues. Trimming cost V 1 base and J 4 bases; bases outside gene matches: 11. CDR3 nucleotides: TGCAGTGCTAGAGGGGCCCCCACAGGGGGCGGAAATCAGCCCCAGCATTTT. Protein sequence: CSARGAPTGGGNQPQHF.

This clonotype was seen more than once but under ten times. The chain is built from TRBV3-1 and TRBJ2-1; 12 nucleotides match TRBD2. J gave up 4 bases and V 4 bases, and 5 bases lay outside the gene matches. CDR3 length: 16 amino acids. Germline V lookup: CDR1 LGHDT, CDR2 YNNKEL (reference sequence). This CDR3 is CASSPAGLAGYNEQFF. The DNA for the CDR3 is TGTGCCAGCAGCCCAGCCGGACTAGCGGGGTACAATGAGCAGTTCTTC.

V gene TRBV5-4 combines with J gene TRBJ2-7; TRBD1 is a possible D gene (6 bases). The CDR3 covers 14 residues. Trimming shortened V by 4 bases and J by 7 bases, and 18 bases separated the two germline ends. From germline, CDR1 is SGHNT and CDR2 YYREEE (reference sequence). The CDR3: CASSRKTPQGEQYF. The CDR3 DNA is TGTGCCAGCAGCCGAAAGACCCCACAGGGTGAGCAGTACTTC.

Ten or more counts support this clonotype. The chain joins TRBV12-3 or TRBV12-4 to TRBJ2-7, with 10 bases identical to TRBD2. The CDR3 sequence is 14 residues long. With V trimmed by 5 bases and J by 2 bases, 3 bases remained unmatched. This chain's CDR3 is CASSLSGRTYEQYF. The CDR3 coding sequence is TGTGCCAGCAGTCTTAGCGGGAGGACCTACGAGCAGTACTTC.

This clonotype was observed many times. The rearrangement uses TRBV9 and TRBJ2-7; D might be TRBD1 (6 bases). In germline, CDR1 is SGDLS, CDR2 YYNGEE. The ends were cut back, 3 bases at V and 8 bases at J, with 21 bases in the middle. The CDR3 runs 15 residues. The CDR3 nucleotides read TGTGCCAGCAGCGCCCACGCGGACAGACACTTCCAGCAGTACTTC. Residues: CASSAHADRHFQQYF. The whole variable domain, filled in from reference TRBV9 and TRBJ2-7, reads DSGVTQTPKHLITATGQRVTLRCSPRSGDLSVYWYQQSLDQGLQFLIQYYNGEERAKGNILERFSAQQFPDLHSELNLSSLELGDSALYFCASSAHADRHFQQYFGPGTRLTVT.

This clonotype occurred a few times. This chain connects TRBV6-5 to TRBJ2-5; 7 bases match TRBD2. Germline-derived CDR1 and CDR2 are MNHEY and SVGAGI. V trimming: 6 bases; J trimming: 0 bases; junction bases outside the gene matches: 4. CDR3 length equals 14 residues. The DNA for the CDR3 is TGTGCCAGCAGCCCCCGGGGGGACCAAGAGACCCAGTACTTC. This encodes CASSPRGDQETQYF.